This T cell receptor (beta chain) was observed in a study of cytomegalovirus exposure and HLA in healthy donors. Notes on this clone: The antigen is undetermined.

The study, taken as a whole, reports: A later analysis by the authors found several of the most significant clusters apparently linked to common viral pathogens. Presence/absence analyses treated sequencing depth as roughly uniform across donors. Among TCR beta chains, those listed as cytomegalovirus-associated numbered around 180.

Primers for the PCR totalled 60 Vbeta and 13 Jbeta. The assay was immunoSEQ multiplex PCR, and TCRdb's table has in-frame clones only and misses some. The table includes approximately 53,000 clones, around three quarters detected once. The CDR3 sequence is 17 residues long. Germline CDR1 reads SGDLS; CDR2 reads YYNGEE. The junction had 11 bases not matched to a gene; V was cut back by 4 bases and J by 1 base. This clonotype was sampled from a man aged 25-45 years in good health and CMV-seropositive. The chain links TRBV9 to TRBJ2-4; 7 bases are shared with TRBD1. The source material was PBMCs. The CDR3 coding sequence is TGTGCCAGCAGCCCCCGCCCAGACAGGGTGGCCAAAAACATTCAGTACTTC. Translating gives CASSPRPDRVAKNIQYF.